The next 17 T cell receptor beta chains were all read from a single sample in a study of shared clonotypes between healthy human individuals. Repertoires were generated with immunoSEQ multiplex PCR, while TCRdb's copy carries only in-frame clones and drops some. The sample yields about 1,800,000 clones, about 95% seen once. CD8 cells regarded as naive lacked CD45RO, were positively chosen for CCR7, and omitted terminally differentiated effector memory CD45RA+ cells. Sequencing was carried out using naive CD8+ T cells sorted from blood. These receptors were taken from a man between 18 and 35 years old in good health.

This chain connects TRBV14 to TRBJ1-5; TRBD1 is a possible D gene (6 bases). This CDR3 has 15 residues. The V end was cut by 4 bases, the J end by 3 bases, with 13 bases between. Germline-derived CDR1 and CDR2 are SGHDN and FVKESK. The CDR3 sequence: CASSPGGADNQPQHF. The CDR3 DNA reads TGTGCCAGCAGCCCCGGGGGCGCGGACAATCAGCCCCAGCATTTT.

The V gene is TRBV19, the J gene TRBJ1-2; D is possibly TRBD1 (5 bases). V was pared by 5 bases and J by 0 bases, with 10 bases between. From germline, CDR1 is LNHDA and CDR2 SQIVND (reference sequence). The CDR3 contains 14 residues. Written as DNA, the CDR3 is TGTGCCAGTAGTTTCCCGACAGCTAACTATGGCTACACCTTC. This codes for CASSFPTANYGYTF.

The CDR3 loop is CASSLALAAQETQYF. DNA of the CDR3: TGTGCCAGCAGCTTGGCCTTGGCGGCCCAAGAGACCCAGTACTTC. This chain joins TRBV5-4 and TRBJ2-5; D is ambiguous. V was pared by 0 bases and J by 1 base, with 10 bases between. The length of the CDR3 is 15 residues. Germline V gives CDR1 SGHNT, CDR2 YYREEE (reference sequence).

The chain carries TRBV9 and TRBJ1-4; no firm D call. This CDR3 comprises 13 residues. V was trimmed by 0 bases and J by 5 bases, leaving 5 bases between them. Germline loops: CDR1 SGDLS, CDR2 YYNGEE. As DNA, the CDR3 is TGTGCCAGCAGCGTAGGCCCCAATGAAAAACTGTTTTTT. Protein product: CASSVGPNEKLFF.

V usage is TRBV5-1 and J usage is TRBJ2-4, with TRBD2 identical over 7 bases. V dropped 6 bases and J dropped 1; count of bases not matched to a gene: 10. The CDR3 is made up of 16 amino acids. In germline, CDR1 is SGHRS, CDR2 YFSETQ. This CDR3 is CASISKGRAAKNIQYF. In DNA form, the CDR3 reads TGCGCCAGCATTTCGAAGGGGAGGGCCGCCAAAAACATTCAGTACTTC.

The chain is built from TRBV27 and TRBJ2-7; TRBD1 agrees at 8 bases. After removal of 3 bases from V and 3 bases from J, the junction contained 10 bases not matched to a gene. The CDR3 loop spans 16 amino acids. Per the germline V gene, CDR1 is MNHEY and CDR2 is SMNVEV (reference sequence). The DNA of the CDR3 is TGTGCCAGCAGTTTGGGTCAGGGGACAGGAAACTACGAGCAGTACTTC. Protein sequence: CASSLGQGTGNYEQYF.

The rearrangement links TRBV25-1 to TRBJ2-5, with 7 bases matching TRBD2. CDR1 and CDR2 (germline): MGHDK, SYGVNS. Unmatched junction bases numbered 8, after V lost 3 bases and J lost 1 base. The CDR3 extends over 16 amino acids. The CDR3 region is CASSEWGAGLQETQYF. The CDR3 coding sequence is TGTGCCAGCAGTGAGTGGGGAGCGGGACTCCAAGAGACCCAGTACTTC.

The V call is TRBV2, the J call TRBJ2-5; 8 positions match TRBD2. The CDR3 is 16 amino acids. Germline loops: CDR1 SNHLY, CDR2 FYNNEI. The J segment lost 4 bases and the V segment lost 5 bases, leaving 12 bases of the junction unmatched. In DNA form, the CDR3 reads TGTGCCAGCAGTTCGGTCCGAGCGGGGGTCGGAGAGACCCAGTACTTC. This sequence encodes CASSSVRAGVGETQYF.

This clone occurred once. The CDR3 loop is CASTKLAVVYEQYF. The CDR3, as DNA: TGTGCCAGCACCAAACTAGCGGTGGTCTACGAGCAGTACTTC. The rearrangement joins TRBV21-1 to TRBJ2-7; TRBD2, the D gene given by the table, was not confirmed from the DNA. TRBV21-1 is a listed pseudogene. The CDR3 length is 14 residues.

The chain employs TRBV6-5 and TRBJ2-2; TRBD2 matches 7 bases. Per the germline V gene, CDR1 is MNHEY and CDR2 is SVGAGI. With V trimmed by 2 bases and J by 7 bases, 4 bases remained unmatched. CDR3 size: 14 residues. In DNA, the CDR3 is TGTGCCAGCAGTTACGGGGGGGACGGCGGGGAGCTGTTTTTT. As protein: CASSYGGDGGELFF.

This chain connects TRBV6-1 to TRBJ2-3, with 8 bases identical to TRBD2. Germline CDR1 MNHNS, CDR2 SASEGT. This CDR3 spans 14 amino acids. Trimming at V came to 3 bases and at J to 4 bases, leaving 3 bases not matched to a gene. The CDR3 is CASSEGLVPDTQYF. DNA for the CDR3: TGTGCCAGCAGTGAGGGACTAGTTCCAGATACGCAGTATTTT.

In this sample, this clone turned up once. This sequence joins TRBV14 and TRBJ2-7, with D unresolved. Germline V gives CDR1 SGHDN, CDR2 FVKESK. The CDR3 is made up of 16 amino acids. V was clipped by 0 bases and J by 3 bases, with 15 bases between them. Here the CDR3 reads CASSQDPAGLNYEQYF. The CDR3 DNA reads TGTGCCAGCAGCCAAGATCCAGCCGGGCTTAACTACGAGCAGTACTTC.

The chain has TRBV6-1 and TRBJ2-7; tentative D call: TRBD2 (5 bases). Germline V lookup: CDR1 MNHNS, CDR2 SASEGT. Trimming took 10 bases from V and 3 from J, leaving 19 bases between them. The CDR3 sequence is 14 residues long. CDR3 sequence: CATSSEAVGYEQYF. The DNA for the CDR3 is TGTGCCACCAGCAGTGAAGCGGTCGGCTACGAGCAGTACTTC.

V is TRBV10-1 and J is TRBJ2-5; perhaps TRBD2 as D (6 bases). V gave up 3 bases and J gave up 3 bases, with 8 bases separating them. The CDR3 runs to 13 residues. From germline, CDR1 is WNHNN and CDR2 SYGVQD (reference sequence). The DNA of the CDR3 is TGCGCCAGCAGTGAAACGGGAGAAGAGACCCAGTACTTC. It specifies CASSETGEETQYF.

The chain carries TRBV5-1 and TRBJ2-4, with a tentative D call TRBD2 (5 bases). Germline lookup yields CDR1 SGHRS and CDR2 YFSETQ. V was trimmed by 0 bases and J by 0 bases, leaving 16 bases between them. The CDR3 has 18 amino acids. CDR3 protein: CASSLAVGSGLAKNIQYF. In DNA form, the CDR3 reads TGCGCCAGCAGCTTGGCCGTGGGCAGCGGATTAGCCAAAAACATTCAGTACTTC.

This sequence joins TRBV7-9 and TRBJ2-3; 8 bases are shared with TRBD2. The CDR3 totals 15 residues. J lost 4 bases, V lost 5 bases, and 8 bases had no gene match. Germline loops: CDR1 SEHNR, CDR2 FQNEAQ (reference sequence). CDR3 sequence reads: CASSRDREGPDTQYF. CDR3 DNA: TGTGCCAGCAGCCGAGATCGGGAGGGCCCAGATACGCAGTATTTT.

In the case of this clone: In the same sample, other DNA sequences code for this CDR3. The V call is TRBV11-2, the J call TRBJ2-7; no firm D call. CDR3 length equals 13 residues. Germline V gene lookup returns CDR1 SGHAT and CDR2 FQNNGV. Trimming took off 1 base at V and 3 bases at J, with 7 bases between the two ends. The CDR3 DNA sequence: TGTGCCAGCAGCTTAGGCCGGGTCTACGAGCAGTACTTC. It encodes CASSLGRVYEQYF. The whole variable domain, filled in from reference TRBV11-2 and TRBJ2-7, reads EAGVAQSPRYKIIEKRQSVAFWCNPISGHATLYWYQQILGQGPKLLIQFQNNGVVDDSQLPKDRFSAERLKGVDSTLKIQPAKLEDSAVYLCASSLGRVYEQYFGPGTRLTVT.